This TCR beta chain was observed in a study of cytomegalovirus exposure and HLA in healthy donors. For this clone: Its target is unknown.

Study observations and caveats: Of the V segments, some could not be distinguished, including TRBV6-2 and TRBV6-3, and were excluded. Several top significant clusters appeared, in a later analysis, to be linked to common viral pathogens. The study had only CMV serostatus as immune exposure information.

Per germline, CDR1 ENHRY and CDR2 SYGVKD. The germline V and J ends were trimmed by 11 bases and 12 bases, with 17 bases remaining between them. The CDR3 runs 11 residues. 13 Jbeta primers and 60 Vbeta primers were used for the PCR. The protocol was immunoSEQ multiplex PCR, while the TCRdb copy is restricted to in-frame clones and leaves out a portion. The sample includes some 200,000 clones, about 62% seen only once; the top ten take around 3.2%. This clonotype was obtained from a man aged 35-49 years in good health and CMV-seronegative. The sequencing sample was made of PBMCs. J is TRBJ2-1 and V is TRBV10-3, with TRBD2 as a possible D gene (6 bases). The CDR3 bases are TGTGCCTCCGGGACTCGCGGGGCGCAGTTCTTC. It is translated as CASGTRGAQFF.